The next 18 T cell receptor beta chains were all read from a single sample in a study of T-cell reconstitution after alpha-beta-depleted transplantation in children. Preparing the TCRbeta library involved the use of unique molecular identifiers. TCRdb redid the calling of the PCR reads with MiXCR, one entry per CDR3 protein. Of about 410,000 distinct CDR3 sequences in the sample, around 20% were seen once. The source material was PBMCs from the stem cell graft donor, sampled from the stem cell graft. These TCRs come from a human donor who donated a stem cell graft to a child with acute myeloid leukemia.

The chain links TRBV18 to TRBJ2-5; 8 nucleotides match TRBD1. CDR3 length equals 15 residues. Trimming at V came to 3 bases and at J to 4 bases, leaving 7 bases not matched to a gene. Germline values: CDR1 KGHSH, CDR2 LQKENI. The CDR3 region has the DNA TGTGCCAGCTCACCTTCCAGGGGGCTGGGAGAGACCCAGTACTTC. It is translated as CASSPSRGLGETQYF.

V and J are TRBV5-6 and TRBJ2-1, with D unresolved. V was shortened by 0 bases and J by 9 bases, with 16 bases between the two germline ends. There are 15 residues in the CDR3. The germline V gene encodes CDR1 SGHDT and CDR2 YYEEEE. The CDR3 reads CASSLGPAPATEQFF. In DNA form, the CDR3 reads TGTGCCAGCAGCTTGGGTCCAGCACCGGCCACTGAGCAGTTCTTC.

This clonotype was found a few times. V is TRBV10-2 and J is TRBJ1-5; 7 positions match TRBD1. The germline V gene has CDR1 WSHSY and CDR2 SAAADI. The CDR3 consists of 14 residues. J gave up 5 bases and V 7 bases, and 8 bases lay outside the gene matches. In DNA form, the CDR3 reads TGCGCCAGCAACCCAGGGGGGATAGATCAGCCCCAGCATTTT. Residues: CASNPGGIDQPQHF.

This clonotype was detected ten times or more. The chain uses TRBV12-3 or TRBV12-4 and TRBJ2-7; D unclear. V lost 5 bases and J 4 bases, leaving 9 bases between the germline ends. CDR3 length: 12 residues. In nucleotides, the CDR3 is TGTGCCAGCAGTCTTAACTTTTACGAGCAGTACTTC. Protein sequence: CASSLNFYEQYF.

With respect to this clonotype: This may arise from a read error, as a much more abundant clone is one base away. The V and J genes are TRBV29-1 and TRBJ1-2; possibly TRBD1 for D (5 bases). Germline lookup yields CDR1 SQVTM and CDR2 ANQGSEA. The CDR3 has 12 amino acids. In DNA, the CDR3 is TGCAGATGTGGGGGGAGAAATGATGGCTTCACCTTC. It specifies CRCGGRNDGFTF.

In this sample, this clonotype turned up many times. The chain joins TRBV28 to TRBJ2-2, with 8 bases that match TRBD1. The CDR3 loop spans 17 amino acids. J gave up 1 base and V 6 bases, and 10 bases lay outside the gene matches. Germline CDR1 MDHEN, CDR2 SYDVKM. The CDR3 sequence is CASSLIAGTGNTGELFF. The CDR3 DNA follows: TGTGCCAGCAGCCTAATTGCCGGGACAGGGAACACCGGGGAGCTGTTTTTT.

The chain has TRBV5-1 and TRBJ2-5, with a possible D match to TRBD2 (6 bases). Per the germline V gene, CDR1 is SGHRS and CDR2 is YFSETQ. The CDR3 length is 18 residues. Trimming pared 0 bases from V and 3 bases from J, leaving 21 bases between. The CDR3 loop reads CASSLALTSKRLEETQYF. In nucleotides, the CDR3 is TGCGCCAGCAGCTTGGCCTTAACTAGCAAGAGACTCGAAGAGACCCAGTACTTC.

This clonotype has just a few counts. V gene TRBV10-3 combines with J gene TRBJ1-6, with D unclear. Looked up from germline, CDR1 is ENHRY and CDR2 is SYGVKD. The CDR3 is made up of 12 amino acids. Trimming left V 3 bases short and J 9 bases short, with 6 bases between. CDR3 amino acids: CAISEPGSPLHF. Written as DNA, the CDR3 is TGTGCCATCAGTGAACCGGGTTCACCCCTCCACTTT.

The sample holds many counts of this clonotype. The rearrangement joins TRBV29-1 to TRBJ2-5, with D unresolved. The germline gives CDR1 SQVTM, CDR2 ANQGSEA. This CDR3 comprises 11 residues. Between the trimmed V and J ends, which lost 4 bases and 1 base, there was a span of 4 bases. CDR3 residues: CSVAVQETQYF. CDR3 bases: TGCAGCGTTGCTGTCCAAGAGACCCAGTACTTC.

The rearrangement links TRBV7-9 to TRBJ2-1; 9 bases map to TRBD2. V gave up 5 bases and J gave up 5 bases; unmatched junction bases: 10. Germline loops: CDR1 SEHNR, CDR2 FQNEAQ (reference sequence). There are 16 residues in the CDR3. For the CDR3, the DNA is TGTGCCAGCAGCCCCCCGGCTAGCGGGGACAACAATGAGCAGTTCTTC. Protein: CASSPPASGDNNEQFF.

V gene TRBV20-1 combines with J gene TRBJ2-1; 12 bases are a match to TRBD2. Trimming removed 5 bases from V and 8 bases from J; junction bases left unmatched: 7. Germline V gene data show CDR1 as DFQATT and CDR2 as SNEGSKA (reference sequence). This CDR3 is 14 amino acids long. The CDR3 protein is CSAETSGSLDEQFF. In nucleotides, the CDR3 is TGCAGTGCTGAGACTAGCGGGAGTCTGGATGAGCAGTTCTTC.

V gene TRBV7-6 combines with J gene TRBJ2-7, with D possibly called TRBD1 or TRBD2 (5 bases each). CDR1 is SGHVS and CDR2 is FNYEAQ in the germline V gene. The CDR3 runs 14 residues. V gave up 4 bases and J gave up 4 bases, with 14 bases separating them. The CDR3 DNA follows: TGTGCCAGCAGCTATGAGCGCTGGGGGTACGAGCAGTACTTC. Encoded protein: CASSYERWGYEQYF. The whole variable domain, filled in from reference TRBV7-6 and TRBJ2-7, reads GAGVSQSPRYKVTKRGQDVALRCDPISGHVSLYWYRQALGQGPEFLTYFNYEAQQDKSGLPNDRFSAERPEGSISTLTIQRTEQRDSAMYRCASSYERWGYEQYFGPGTRLTVT.

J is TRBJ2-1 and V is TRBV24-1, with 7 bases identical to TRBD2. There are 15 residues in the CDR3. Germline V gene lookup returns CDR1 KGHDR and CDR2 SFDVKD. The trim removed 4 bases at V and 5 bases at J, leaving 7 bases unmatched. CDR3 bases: TGTGCCACCAGTGACCCACGGGACTACCACAATGAGCAGTTCTTC. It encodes CATSDPRDYHNEQFF.

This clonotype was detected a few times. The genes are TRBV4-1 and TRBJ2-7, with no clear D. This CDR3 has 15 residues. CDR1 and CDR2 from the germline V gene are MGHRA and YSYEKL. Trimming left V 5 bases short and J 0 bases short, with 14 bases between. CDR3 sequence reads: CASSFNQLTSYEQYF. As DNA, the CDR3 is TGCGCCAGCAGCTTCAATCAGTTGACCTCCTACGAGCAGTACTTC.

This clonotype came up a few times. CDR3 protein: CATSDLSGRSTGELFF. CDR3 bases: TGTGCCACCAGTGATCTAAGCGGGAGGAGTACCGGGGAGCTGTTTTTT. The J gene is TRBJ2-2, the V gene TRBV24-1; 9 bases align to TRBD2. From germline, CDR1 is KGHDR and CDR2 SFDVKD. V lost 3 bases, J lost 5 bases, and 6 bases stayed unmatched. This CDR3 contains 16 residues.

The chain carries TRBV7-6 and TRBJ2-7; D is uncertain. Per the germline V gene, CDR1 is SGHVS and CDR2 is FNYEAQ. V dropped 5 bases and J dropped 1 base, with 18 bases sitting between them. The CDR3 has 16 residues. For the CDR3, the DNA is TGTGCCAGCAGCGTAGGCGCGGACGGAAAATCCTACGAGCAGTACTTC. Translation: CASSVGADGKSYEQYF. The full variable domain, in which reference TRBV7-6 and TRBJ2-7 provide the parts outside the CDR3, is GAGVSQSPRYKVTKRGQDVALRCDPISGHVSLYWYRQALGQGPEFLTYFNYEAQQDKSGLPNDRFSAERPEGSISTLTIQRTEQRDSAMYRCASSVGADGKSYEQYFGPGTRLTVT.

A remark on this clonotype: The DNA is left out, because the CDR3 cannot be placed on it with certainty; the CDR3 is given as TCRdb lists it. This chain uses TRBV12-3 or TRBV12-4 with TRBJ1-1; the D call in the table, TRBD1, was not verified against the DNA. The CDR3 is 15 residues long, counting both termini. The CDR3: CASSFGSGGRTEAFF.

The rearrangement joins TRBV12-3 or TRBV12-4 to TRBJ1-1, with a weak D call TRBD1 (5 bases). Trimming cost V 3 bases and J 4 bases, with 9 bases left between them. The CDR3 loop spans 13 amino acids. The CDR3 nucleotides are TGTGCCAGCAGTTTGAGGGGTTTCACTGAAGCTTTCTTT. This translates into CASSLRGFTEAFF.